This T cell receptor beta chain was observed in a study of T-cell reconstitution after alpha-beta-depleted transplantation in children. The germline gives CDR1 LNHNV, CDR2 YYDKDF (reference sequence). The CDR3 has 16 amino acids. V was clipped by 4 bases and J by 2 bases; unmatched bases: 5. Unique molecular identifiers tagged the TCRbeta library. TCRdb processed the PCR reads anew with MiXCR; each CDR3 protein has one entry. The data hold 15,000 or so distinct CDR3 sequences, with around 4.9% observed a single time. This clonotype was seen ten or more times. The source material was PBMCs, sampled before TCRalphabeta/CD19-depleted stem cell transplant. The TCR was taken from a boy younger than 18 with acute lymphoblastic leukemia, due to receive a stem cell transplant. V gene TRBV15 combines with J gene TRBJ2-6; TRBD1 agrees at 7 bases. CDR3 DNA: TGTGCCACCAGCACCAAAGACAGGGCTGGGGCCAACGTCCTGACTTTC. Its protein product is CATSTKDRAGANVLTF.